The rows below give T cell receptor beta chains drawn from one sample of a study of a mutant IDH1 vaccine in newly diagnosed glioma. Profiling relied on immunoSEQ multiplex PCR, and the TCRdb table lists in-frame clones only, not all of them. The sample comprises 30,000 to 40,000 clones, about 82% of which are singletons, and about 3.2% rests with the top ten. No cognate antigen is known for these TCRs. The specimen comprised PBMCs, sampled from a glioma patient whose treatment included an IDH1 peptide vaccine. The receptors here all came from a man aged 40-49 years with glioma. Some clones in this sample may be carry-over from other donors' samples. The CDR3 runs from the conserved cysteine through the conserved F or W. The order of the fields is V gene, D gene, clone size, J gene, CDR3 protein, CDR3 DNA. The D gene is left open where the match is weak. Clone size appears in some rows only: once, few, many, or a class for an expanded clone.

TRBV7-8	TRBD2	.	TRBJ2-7	CASSFLGGGEQYF	TGTGCCAGCAGCTTCCTGGGGGGGGGCGAGCAGTACTTC
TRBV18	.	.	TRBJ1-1	CASSPLGTLNTEAFF	TGTGCCAGCTCACCACTCGGGACATTGAACACTGAAGCTTTCTTT
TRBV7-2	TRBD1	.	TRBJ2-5	CASTAGQGRETQYF	TGTGCCAGCACTGCGGGACAGGGCAGAGAGACCCAGTACTTC
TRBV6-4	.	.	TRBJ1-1	CASSIEGGTEAFF	TGTGCCAGCAGCATAGAGGGGGGTACTGAAGCTTTCTTT
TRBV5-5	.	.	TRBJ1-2	CASSPRSDSYGYTF	TGTGCCAGCAGCCCCCGGTCCGACAGCTATGGCTACACCTTC
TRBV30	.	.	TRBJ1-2	CAWGGQLTSDYGYTF	TGTGCCTGGGGAGGACAGCTTACATCCGACTATGGCTACACCTTC
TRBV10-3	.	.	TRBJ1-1	CAISESRVTEAFF	TGTGCCATCAGTGAGTCTCGTGTCACTGAAGCTTTCTTT
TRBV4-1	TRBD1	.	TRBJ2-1	CASSQPRTGGEQFF	TGCGCCAGCAGCCAACCCCGGACAGGGGGCGAGCAGTTCTTC
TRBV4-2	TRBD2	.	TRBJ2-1	CASSQDPHGRGDNEQFF	TGTGCCAGCAGCCAAGACCCGCACGGGCGGGGGGACAATGAGCAGTTCTTC
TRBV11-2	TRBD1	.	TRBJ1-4	CASSLTGGTNEKLFF	TGTGCCAGCAGCTTGACAGGGGGAACTAATGAAAAACTGTTTTTT
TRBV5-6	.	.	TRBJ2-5	CASSLYPTSGVETQYF	TGTGCCAGCAGCTTGTACCCGACTTCCGGTGTAGAGACCCAGTACTTC
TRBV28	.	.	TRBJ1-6	CASSLVAGSPLHF	TGTGCCAGCAGTTTAGTAGCTGGATCACCCCTCCACTTT
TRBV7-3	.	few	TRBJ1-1	CASSPRRGRTEAFF	TGTGCCAGCAGCCCGAGACGGGGGCGCACTGAAGCTTTCTTT
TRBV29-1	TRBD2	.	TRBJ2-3	CSGGGSSTDTQYF	TGCAGCGGGGGAGGGTCTAGCACAGATACGCAGTATTTT
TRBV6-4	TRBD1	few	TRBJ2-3	CASSEGQETDTQYF	TGTGCCAGCAGTGAGGGACAGGAGACAGATACGCAGTATTTT
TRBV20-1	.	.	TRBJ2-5	CSEKDLETQYF	TGCAGTGAAAAGGACCTAGAGACCCAGTACTTC
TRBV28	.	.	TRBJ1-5	CASSGRGSLRGQPQHF	TGTGCCAGCAGTGGGCGGGGATCCCTTCGAGGCCAGCCCCAGCATTTT
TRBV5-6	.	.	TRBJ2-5	CASSLVAVQETQYF	TGTGCCAGCAGCTTGGTGGCGGTCCAAGAGACCCAGTACTTC
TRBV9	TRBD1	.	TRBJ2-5	CASSVEGGRSTGYQETQYF	TGTGCCAGCAGCGTAGAAGGTGGTCGGTCGACAGGGTACCAAGAGACCCAGTACTTC
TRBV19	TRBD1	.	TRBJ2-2	CATRDRISAGELFF	TGTGCCACGCGGGACAGGATTTCTGCCGGGGAGCTGTTTTTT
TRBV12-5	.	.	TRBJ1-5	CASGWANLPQHF	TGTGCTAGTGGTTGGGCGAATTTGCCCCAGCATTTT